Shown below are 7 T cell receptor beta chains from a single sample sequenced in a study of CD4 T cells in relation to SARS-CoV-2 and coronaviruses. Their antigen targets remain unknown. Produced via immunoSEQ multiplex PCR; TCRdb's table is partial and in-frame only. Seen here are about 26,000 clones, about 76% observed once, and the top ten hold more than 9%. Unexposed donor CD4+ T cells date from about 2010-2018, before the COVID-19 pandemic. Isolation of CD4+ T cells took place after around eleven days in culture. The sample comprised CD4+ T cells from PBMCs, cultured in vitro. The receptors shown here come from a human donor in good health.

This chain connects TRBV7-9 to TRBJ2-5; D is possibly TRBD2 (5 bases). Germline V lookup: CDR1 SEHNR, CDR2 FQNEAQ (reference sequence). The germline V and J ends were trimmed by 0 bases and 2 bases, with 7 bases remaining between them. This CDR3 contains 14 residues. The CDR3 reads CASSLAPGQETQYF. CDR3 DNA sequence: TGTGCCAGCAGCTTAGCTCCGGGGCAAGAGACCCAGTACTTC.

The J gene is TRBJ1-4, the V gene TRBV6-5; D uncertain. This CDR3 contains 14 residues. Looked up from germline, CDR1 is MNHEY and CDR2 is SVGAGI. V gave up 8 bases and J gave up 3 bases, with 13 bases separating them. CDR3 sequence: CASQSHFPNEKLFF. The CDR3 DNA sequence: TGTGCCAGCCAATCGCACTTTCCTAATGAAAAACTGTTTTTT.

The rearrangement links TRBV7-6 to TRBJ2-7, with 10 bases fitting TRBD2. Germline V gene data show CDR1 as SGHVS and CDR2 as FNYEAQ. This CDR3 spans 17 amino acids. J was trimmed by 1 base and V by 3 bases; bases with no gene match: 9. The CDR3 sequence is CASSLVSGGPDSYEQYF. The DNA for the CDR3 is TGTGCCAGCAGCTTGGTTAGCGGGGGGCCGGATTCCTACGAGCAGTACTTC.

V usage is TRBV5-6 and J usage is TRBJ2-7, with 7 bases that match TRBD2. Germline V gene sequence: CDR1 SGHDT, CDR2 YYEEEE. Unmatched junction bases numbered 12, after V lost 3 bases and J lost 6 bases. This CDR3 has 15 residues. CDR3 residues: CASSWGPGTTLEQYF. CDR3 sequence (DNA): TGTGCCAGCAGCTGGGGTCCCGGGACTACCCTCGAGCAGTACTTC. The complete variable domain, with remaining parts taken from reference TRBV5-6 and TRBJ2-7, reads DAGVTQSPTHLIKTRGQQVTLRCSPKSGHDTVSWYQQALGQGPQFIFQYYEEEERQRGNFPDRFSGHQFPNYSSELNVNALLLGDSALYLCASSWGPGTTLEQYFGPGTRLTVT.

The CDR3 spells CASSLRIARRTDTQYF. DNA of the CDR3: TGTGCCAGCAGCTTAAGAATAGCGAGACGCACAGATACGCAGTATTTT. The chain combines TRBV7-2 with TRBJ2-3, with a tentative D call TRBD2 (5 bases). The CDR3 runs 16 residues. The germline CDR1 and CDR2 sequences are SGHTA and FQGNSA. Trimming stripped 2 bases from V and 1 base from J, with 13 bases between.

V gene TRBV5-1 combines with J gene TRBJ2-1; no clear D gene. V lost 7 bases and J lost 6, with 11 bases in between. This CDR3 region has 12 residues. Germline V lookup: CDR1 SGHRS, CDR2 YFSETQ. The CDR3 spells CASSWAGNEQFF. CDR3 coding DNA: TGCGCCAGCTCCTGGGCCGGCAATGAGCAGTTCTTC.

The genes are TRBV11-3 and TRBJ2-2; TRBD1 is a possible D gene (6 bases). CDR3 length: 14 residues. Trimming took 5 bases from V and 2 from J, leaving 9 bases between them. Germline assignment: CDR1 SGHNT and CDR2 YENEEA. The CDR3 loop is CASSRGQNTGELFF. DNA for the CDR3: TGTGCCAGCAGCCGGGGACAAAACACCGGGGAGCTGTTTTTT.